Sequencing of this TCR beta chain was carried out in a study of regulatory T cells. Study outcomes and limitations: In CD3G-deficient patients, conventional CD4+ T cells were enriched for hydrophobic CDR3 residues at positions 6 and 7. In patients, unique TRB V-J pairs were restricted and V/J usage skewed, especially in Tregs.

Note on this clone: Its antigen remains unidentified.

CD4+ T cells were divided by sorting: CD25-high CD127-low Tregs, CD25-low CD127-high conventional cells. Primers: 52 TRBV forward and 13 TRBJ reverse. The repertoire was sequenced with immunoSEQ multiplex PCR; TCRdb's copy has only in-frame clones and lacks some. Here the sample spans around 30,000 clones, 93% being singletons. The CDR3 totals 13 residues. Deletions cut 4 bases from V and 4 bases from J, with 10 bases between. The V gene's germline CDR1 is MGHRA and CDR2 YSYEKL. This receptor was obtained from a child aged 2-15 years with CD3G deficiency. The source material was conventional CD4+ T cells sorted from blood. This chain joins TRBV4-1 and TRBJ1-1, with D maybe TRBD1 (6 bases). The CDR3 DNA is TGCGCCAGCAGCCGACAACAGGGCACTGAAGCTTTCTTT. Its translation: CASSRQQGTEAFF.